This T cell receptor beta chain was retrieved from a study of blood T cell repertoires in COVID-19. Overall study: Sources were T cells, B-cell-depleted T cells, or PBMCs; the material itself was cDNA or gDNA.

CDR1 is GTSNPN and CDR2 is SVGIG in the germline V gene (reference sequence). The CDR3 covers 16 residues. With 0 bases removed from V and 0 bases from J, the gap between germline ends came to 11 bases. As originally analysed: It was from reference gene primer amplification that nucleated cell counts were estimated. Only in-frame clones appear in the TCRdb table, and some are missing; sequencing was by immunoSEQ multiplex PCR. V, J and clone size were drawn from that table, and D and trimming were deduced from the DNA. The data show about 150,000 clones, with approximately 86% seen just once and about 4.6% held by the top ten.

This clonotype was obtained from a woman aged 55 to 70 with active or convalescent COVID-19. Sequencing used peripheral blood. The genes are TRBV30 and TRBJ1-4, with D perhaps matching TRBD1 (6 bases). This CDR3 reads CAWSVPYRATNEKLFF. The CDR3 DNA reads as TGTGCCTGGAGTGTACCCTACAGGGCAACTAATGAAAAACTGTTTTTT.